These 21 T cell receptor beta chains were sequenced from one sample in a study of blood T cell repertoires in COVID-19. Generated by immunoSEQ multiplex PCR, the TCRdb table keeps only in-frame clones and is missing some. The sample yields a few hundred thousand clones, less than 90% seen once. Material for sequencing was PBMCs or T cells enriched from blood (not recorded which). These receptors all come from a woman aged 45-59 years who had recovered from COVID-19.

This clone occurred a few times. This chain uses TRBV2 with TRBJ1-4; D ambiguous. Germline V gene data show CDR1 as SNHLY and CDR2 as FYNNEI. The CDR3 is 13 amino acids. V lost 6 bases, J lost 5 bases, and 10 bases lay in between. The DNA for the CDR3 is TGTGCCAGCAGGGTTCTTCGGAATGAAAAACTGTTTTTT. Its translation: CASRVLRNEKLFF.

V usage is TRBV29-1 and J usage is TRBJ1-1; weak D call: TRBD1 (6 bases). The germline V and J ends were trimmed by 4 bases and 2 bases, with 14 bases remaining between them. This CDR3 comprises 14 residues. The germline V gene encodes CDR1 SQVTM and CDR2 ANQGSEA. This CDR3 is CSVAPQGVNTEAFF. For the CDR3, the DNA is TGCAGCGTTGCCCCACAGGGAGTAAACACTGAAGCTTTCTTT.

The chain carries TRBV6-6 and TRBJ1-3, with 10 positions matching TRBD1. V was clipped by 2 bases and J by 2 bases; unmatched bases: 0. CDR1 is MNHNY and CDR2 is SVGAGI in the germline V gene (reference sequence). CDR3 length: 15 amino acids. CDR3 in amino acids: CASSYDRGPGNTIYF. CDR3 sequence (DNA): TGTGCCAGCAGTTACGACAGGGGGCCTGGAAACACCATATATTTT.

This sequence joins TRBV24-1 and TRBJ2-1, with 13 bases aligning to TRBD2. From germline, CDR1 is KGHDR and CDR2 SFDVKD. The CDR3 extends over 16 amino acids. With 2 bases clipped from V and 6 bases from J, the junction kept 3 bases outside the gene matches. The CDR3 nucleotides are TGTGCCACCAGTGATTCCGGACTAGCGGGGGTCAATGAGCAGTTCTTC. It is translated as CATSDSGLAGVNEQFF.

V is TRBV11-3 and J is TRBJ2-7; 8 bases are shared with TRBD1. Germline lookup yields CDR1 SGHNT and CDR2 YENEEA. The V segment lost 5 bases and the J segment 6 bases; nucleotides outside the gene matches: 6. The CDR3 extends over 13 amino acids. The DNA of the CDR3 is TGTGCCAGCAGCCTCAGGGGGCTCGGCGAGCAGTACTTC. Protein: CASSLRGLGEQYF.

The chain couples TRBV29-1 to TRBJ1-1; no clear D. V lost 7 bases and J lost 3, with 12 bases in between. Per germline, CDR1 SQVTM and CDR2 ANQGSEA. The CDR3 is made up of 12 amino acids. The CDR3 DNA is TGCAGCGCGCCCCGGGGAGACACTGAAGCTTTCTTT. It translates to CSAPRGDTEAFF.

The genes are TRBV12-3 or TRBV12-4 and TRBJ1-1; D gene uncertain. The CDR3 length is 13 residues. Trimming removed 7 bases at V and 0 bases at J, with 9 bases between. The CDR3 spells CASTLQLNTEAFF. The CDR3 bases are TGTGCCAGCACCTTGCAGTTGAACACTGAAGCTTTCTTT.

V and J are TRBV5-1 and TRBJ1-3; no definite D call. V was trimmed by 3 bases and J by 0 bases, leaving 16 bases between them. The CDR3 is made up of 17 amino acids. Germline CDR1 SGHRS, CDR2 YFSETQ. For the CDR3, the DNA is TGCGCCAGCAGCTCCGATGCGGCCGGCATCTCTGGAAACACCATATATTTT. It codes for CASSSDAAGISGNTIYF.

The V and J genes are TRBV5-1 and TRBJ2-3; D is unclear. V was clipped by 2 bases and J by 2 bases, with 15 bases between them. This CDR3 region has 16 residues. Germline V gene data show CDR1 as SGHRS and CDR2 as YFSETQ. CDR3 coding DNA: TGCGCCAGCAGCTTCGATGGCCTCTCGCCCACAGATACGCAGTATTTT. Its translation: CASSFDGLSPTDTQYF.

The sample holds one count of this clone. The chain couples TRBV21-1 to TRBJ1-2. TRBV21-1 is recorded as a pseudogene. The CDR3 has 18 residues. CDR3 amino acids: CASSKARIAATEPYGYTF. DNA for the CDR3: TGTGCCAGCAGCAAAGCGCGAATAGCGGCTACTGAGCCCTATGGCTACACCTTC.

The chain uses TRBV10-3 and TRBJ1-2; D not resolved. The CDR3 is 12 residues long. Trimming removed 3 bases from V and 8 bases from J, with 10 bases in between. Germline V gene data show CDR1 as ENHRY and CDR2 as SYGVKD. The CDR3 is CAISDLAEGYTF. The CDR3 coding sequence is TGTGCCATCAGTGATCTAGCGGAGGGCTACACCTTC.

In this sample, this clone turned up a few times. The genes are TRBV11-3 and TRBJ2-7; D perhaps matches TRBD2 (6 bases). This CDR3 spans 15 amino acids. The germline CDR1 and CDR2 sequences are SGHNT and YENEEA. Trimming shortened V by 1 base and J by 2 bases, and 12 bases separated the two germline ends. The CDR3 nucleotides are TGTGCCAGCAGCTTAGGGCGGGATCCAGCCTACGAGCAGTACTTC. Its translation is CASSLGRDPAYEQYF.

V is TRBV4-1 and J is TRBJ2-7, with TRBD1 matching over 9 bases. Germline CDR1 is MGHRA and CDR2 is YSYEKL. The junction had 2 bases not matched to a gene; V was cut back by 4 bases and J by 1 base. The CDR3 covers 14 residues. The CDR3 here is CASSPGQGSYEQYF. DNA for the CDR3: TGCGCCAGCAGCCCGGGACAGGGATCCTACGAGCAGTACTTC.

This rearrangement joins TRBV20-1 to TRBJ2-7; 9 bases match TRBD2. This CDR3 contains 15 residues. The germline V gene has CDR1 DFQATT and CDR2 SNEGSKA (reference sequence). Trimming at V came to 6 bases and at J to 3 bases, leaving 12 bases not matched to a gene. The CDR3 loop is CSASSGRSMGYEQYF. The CDR3 DNA follows: TGCAGTGCCAGTAGCGGGAGATCAATGGGCTACGAGCAGTACTTC.

This clone was counted a single time. The chain joins TRBV27 to TRBJ1-1; D unresolved. Looked up from germline, CDR1 is MNHEY and CDR2 is SMNVEV (reference sequence). CDR3 length: 15 amino acids. Trimming stripped 2 bases from V and 1 base from J, with 11 bases between. The chain's CDR3 is CASSLRYDTNTEAFF. The CDR3 nucleotides read TGTGCCAGCAGTTTACGATACGACACGAACACTGAAGCTTTCTTT.

In this sample, this clone turned up a few times. CDR3 DNA sequence: TGTGCCAGCATCCGTGAGCGGGACAGGGGGCGGAGTGGTGAAAAACTGTTTTTT. This gives the protein CASIRERDRGRSGEKLFF. This rearrangement joins TRBV27 to TRBJ1-4, with 12 bases fitting TRBD1. CDR1 is MNHEY and CDR2 is SMNVEV in the germline V gene (reference sequence). The length of the CDR3 is 18 residues. V was pared by 7 bases and J by 7 bases, with 16 bases of the junction left unmatched.

V usage is TRBV11-2 and J usage is TRBJ2-7; D is possibly TRBD2 (5 bases). This CDR3 spans 19 amino acids. Germline V gene sequence: CDR1 SGHAT, CDR2 FQNNGV. The V gene lost 3 bases and the J gene lost 6 bases, with 30 bases spanning the gap. Written as DNA, the CDR3 is TGTGCCAGCAGCTTTCTAAGGGCGAGCCGGGCCAGCCCGAGCGGCGAGCAGTACTTC. It encodes CASSFLRASRASPSGEQYF.

The rearrangement uses TRBV7-3 and TRBJ1-3; D unclear. V lost 4 bases, J lost 0 bases, and 7 bases lay in between. CDR1 and CDR2 from the germline V gene are SGHTA and FQGTGA. This CDR3 comprises 14 residues. CDR3 sequence reads: CASSSDISGNTIYF. For the CDR3, the DNA is TGTGCCAGCAGCTCAGATATCTCTGGAAACACCATATATTTT.

The rearrangement joins TRBV5-6 to TRBJ2-7; D possibly corresponds to TRBD2 (6 bases). This CDR3 comprises 13 residues. Germline CDR1 and CDR2: SGHDT and YYEEEE. The V end lost 2 bases, the J end lost 7 bases, and 13 bases lay between the germline ends. The CDR3 reads CASSLAIAGEQYF. CDR3 nucleotides: TGTGCCAGCAGCTTAGCTATCGCGGGGGAGCAGTACTTC.

This chain connects TRBV11-2 to TRBJ2-1; 7 bases fit TRBD1. CDR3 length: 16 residues. The germline gives CDR1 SGHAT, CDR2 FQNNGV. With 5 bases clipped from V and 5 bases from J, the junction kept 12 bases outside the gene matches. The CDR3 protein is CASSLPPGTVNNEQFF. The CDR3 DNA sequence: TGTGCCAGCAGCCTCCCTCCCGGGACAGTTAACAATGAGCAGTTCTTC.

The rearrangement uses TRBV27 and TRBJ2-7, with D possibly TRBD2 on 5 matching bases. The V gene's germline CDR1 is MNHEY and CDR2 SMNVEV (reference sequence). V was clipped by 3 bases and J by 5 bases, with 14 bases between them. This CDR3 has 14 amino acids. Written as DNA, the CDR3 is TGTGCCAGCAGTTTCGGTGGGCTAGCTAACGAGCAGTACTTC. Protein product: CASSFGGLANEQYF.